This T cell receptor (beta chain) appears in the sequencing data of a study of CD8 T cells in Susac syndrome. Study details: More than 5 sequenced Susac syndrome patients had clinically active disease, while fewer than 10 were in remission. Susac syndrome patients were untreated, on corticosteroids with some adding intravenous immunoglobulin, or on intravenous immunoglobulin only.

The RNA, about 0.45 to 1 ug, was put through reverse transcription using random hexamers. One entry per CDR3 protein results from TCRdb running MiXCR on the immunoSEQ multiplex PCR reads. This table has 80,000 to 90,000 distinct CDR3 sequences, over 90% appearing once. Study-level findings and limits: In total CD8+ repertoires, roughly 17 Susac-specific public clones were detected, and CD8+ TEMRA repertoires contained four to six. Clonal expansion involving Susac CD8+ cells peaked in TEMRA cells and active patients.

On this clonotype itself: The antigen remains undetermined.

The TCR originated in a human donor with Susac syndrome. The sample comprised CD8+ T cells from PBMCs.

CDR3 in DNA: TGTGCCTGGAGTGATGGGACAGGGGGCCTTGGCTACACCTTC. It is translated as CAWSDGTGGLGYTF. J is TRBJ1-2 and V is TRBV30, with TRBD1 matching 12 bases. CDR1 is GTSNPN and CDR2 is SVGIG in the germline V gene (reference sequence). V dropped 1 base and J dropped 7; count of bases not matched to a gene: 4. The CDR3 totals 14 residues.